One and the same sample provided the 24 T cell receptor beta chains below, sequenced in a study of persistence of HIV-infected CD4 T cells. For these receptors, no antigen is known. Cells were stimulated with overlapping HIV-1 Gag 15-mer peptides. Memory cells lacking CD40L and CD69 with high CD45RO were sorted. The libraries were made with immunoSEQ version 4 in survey mode. Only in-frame clones appear in the TCRdb table, and some are missing; sequencing was by immunoSEQ multiplex PCR. This sample carries 35,000 or so clones, about 83% of them seen once, and the ten largest clones take around 5%. Sequencing used cultured CD4+ T cells from PBMCs, obtained from a patient who received antiretroviral therapy. These receptors came from an adult with HIV. The donor label of this sample is uncertain.

This clone was recorded a few times. This chain connects TRBV19 to TRBJ2-7; 7 bases fit TRBD1. Germline lookup yields CDR1 LNHDA and CDR2 SQIVND (reference sequence). V dropped 6 bases and J dropped 4; count of bases not matched to a gene: 6. This CDR3 has 13 amino acids. The CDR3 loop is CASRTRQGYEQYF. The CDR3 DNA sequence: TGTGCCAGTAGGACCAGACAGGGTTACGAGCAGTACTTC.

This clone was detected a few times. The chain has TRBV7-9 and TRBJ2-3; D gene uncertain. V shed 5 bases and J shed 3 bases, with 9 bases lying between them. This CDR3 spans 13 amino acids. Germline values: CDR1 SEHNR, CDR2 FQNEAQ (reference sequence). The CDR3 sequence: CASSLLHTDTQYF. In DNA, the CDR3 is TGTGCCAGCAGCCTTCTGCATACAGATACGCAGTATTTT.

This rearrangement joins TRBV6-2 or TRBV6-3 to TRBJ2-7, with 11 bases identical to TRBD2. V was clipped by 6 bases and J by 3 bases; unmatched bases: 4. There are 14 residues in the CDR3. CDR1 is MNHEY, CDR2 SVGEGT, per germline. In nucleotides, the CDR3 is TGTGCCAGCAGGCCTGGGACTAGCGGCTACGAGCAGTACTTC. It encodes CASRPGTSGYEQYF.

This clone was seen a few times. The V call is TRBV7-9, the J call TRBJ2-1, with 8 bases lining up with TRBD1. The junction had 12 bases not matched to a gene; V was cut back by 3 bases and J by 5 bases. Germline values: CDR1 SEHNR, CDR2 FQNEAQ (reference sequence). This CDR3 spans 17 amino acids. The CDR3 sequence: CASSFATLQGENNEQFF. The CDR3 DNA sequence: TGTGCCAGCAGCTTCGCAACCCTACAGGGGGAGAACAATGAGCAGTTCTTC.

This chain uses TRBV2 with TRBJ2-1; 16 nucleotides line up with TRBD2. The CDR3 has 16 residues. Germline V gene data show CDR1 as SNHLY and CDR2 as FYNNEI. Unmatched junction bases numbered 5, after V lost 5 bases and J lost 7 bases. CDR3 in amino acids: CASSFMGLAGGNEQFF. The DNA for the CDR3 is TGTGCCAGCAGTTTTATGGGACTAGCGGGGGGGAATGAGCAGTTCTTC.

The chain links TRBV5-1 to TRBJ2-3; D gene uncertain. V was pared by 3 bases and J by 1 base, with 12 bases between. CDR3 length: 15 amino acids. The germline gives CDR1 SGHRS, CDR2 YFSETQ. CDR3 DNA: TGCGCCAGCAGCTCGTACGGTGACCGCACAGATACGCAGTATTTT. The encoded protein is CASSSYGDRTDTQYF.

This clone appeared a few times. V usage is TRBV2 and J usage is TRBJ2-7; D perhaps matches TRBD2 (5 bases). The germline V and J ends were trimmed by 6 bases and 9 bases, with 15 bases remaining between them. The CDR3 totals 12 residues. The germline V gene encodes CDR1 SNHLY and CDR2 FYNNEI. CDR3 sequence reads: CASRLLGNSQYF. DNA for the CDR3: TGTGCCAGCAGGCTACTCGGGAATTCGCAGTACTTC.

The rearrangement links TRBV9 to TRBJ1-3, with D uncertain. From germline, CDR1 is SGDLS and CDR2 YYNGEE. The length of the CDR3 is 16 residues. Trimming stripped 2 bases from V and 4 bases from J, with 16 bases between. CDR3 sequence: CASSVADTFGGNTIYF. In nucleotides, the CDR3 is TGTGCCAGCAGCGTGGCCGACACTTTCGGGGGAAACACCATATATTTT.

The chain links TRBV18 to TRBJ2-3; the match to TRBD2 covers 8 bases. Germline CDR1 KGHSH, CDR2 LQKENI. The ends lost 4 bases at V and 5 bases at J; junction bases unmatched: 14. The CDR3 contains 17 residues. The CDR3: CASSQSLSGGAGDTQYF. As DNA, the CDR3 is TGTGCCAGCTCACAGTCCCTCTCCGGGGGGGCTGGAGATACGCAGTATTTT.

The chain carries TRBV6-5 and TRBJ1-1; D might be TRBD1 (6 bases). This CDR3 contains 14 residues. With 6 bases removed from V and 2 bases from J, the gap between germline ends came to 13 bases. Germline V lookup: CDR1 MNHEY, CDR2 SVGAGI. CDR3 DNA sequence: TGTGCCAGCAGACGACAGGAGACCAACACTGAAGCTTTCTTT. It yields the protein CASRRQETNTEAFF.

This chain joins TRBV29-1 and TRBJ1-2; 9 nucleotides agree with TRBD1. The CDR3 loop spans 13 amino acids. With V trimmed by 6 bases and J by 7 bases, 9 bases remained unmatched. CDR1 and CDR2 (germline): SQVTM, ANQGSEA. The CDR3 coding sequence is TGCAGCGTCGCGTACAGGGGGCAAGGTGGCTACACCTTC. It is translated as CSVAYRGQGGYTF. The full variable domain, completed using reference TRBV29-1 and TRBJ1-2, is SAVISQKPSRDICQRGTSLTIQCQVDSQVTMMFWYRQQPGQSLTLIATANQGSEATYESGFVIDKFPISRPNLTFSTLTVSNMSPEDSSIYLCSVAYRGQGGYTFGSGTRLTVV.

V and J are TRBV28 and TRBJ2-3; 11 bases fit TRBD2. Germline trimming cut 5 bases from V and 2 bases from J; bases unmatched to any gene: 15. Germline loops: CDR1 MDHEN, CDR2 SYDVKM. The CDR3 totals 19 residues. CDR3 DNA sequence: TGTGCCAGCAGTCCTAACCGCCCTAAGACTAGCGGGACCACAGATACGCAGTATTTT. Translating gives CASSPNRPKTSGTTDTQYF.

This sequence joins TRBV14 and TRBJ2-3, with a possible D match to TRBD2 (5 bases). Trimming shortened V by 3 bases and J by 1 base, and 14 bases separated the two germline ends. Germline CDR1 is SGHDN and CDR2 is FVKESK. The CDR3 loop spans 16 amino acids. The chain's CDR3 is CASSQRQRTRTDTQYF. Written as DNA, the CDR3 is TGTGCCAGCAGCCAGCGTCAAAGGACTCGCACAGATACGCAGTATTTT.

The chain joins TRBV7-3 to TRBJ2-3; TRBD1 agrees at 7 bases. The J segment lost 2 bases and the V segment lost 5 bases, leaving 7 bases of the junction unmatched. The CDR3 is 15 amino acids. Germline CDR1 is SGHTA and CDR2 is FQGTGA. The DNA for the CDR3 is TGTGCCAGCAGCCCCAGGGACAGCTACACAGATACGCAGTATTTT. Translated: CASSPRDSYTDTQYF.

V and J are TRBV19 and TRBJ2-2; tentatively, D is TRBD1 or TRBD2 (5 bases each). Germline-derived CDR1 and CDR2 are LNHDA and SQIVND (reference sequence). With 6 bases removed from V and 6 bases from J, the gap between germline ends came to 17 bases. CDR3 length: 15 amino acids. CDR3 in amino acids: CASSLGTPGAGELFF. CDR3 coding DNA: TGTGCCAGTAGCCTTGGGACCCCAGGAGCCGGGGAGCTGTTTTTT. The full variable domain, completed using reference TRBV19 and TRBJ2-2, is DGGITQSPKYLFRKEGQNVTLSCEQNLNHDAMYWYRQDPGQGLRLIYYSQIVNDFQKGDIAEGYSVSREKKESFPLTVTSAQKNPTAFYLCASSLGTPGAGELFFGEGSRLTVL.

The chain recombines TRBV5-1 with TRBJ2-3; 10 nucleotides agree with TRBD1. The V segment lost 4 bases and the J segment 2 bases; nucleotides outside the gene matches: 4. The germline CDR1 and CDR2 sequences are SGHRS and YFSETQ. The CDR3 sequence is 15 residues long. The CDR3 DNA reads TGCGCCAGCAGCCTGGACAGGGGGTACACAGATACGCAGTATTTT. The encoded protein is CASSLDRGYTDTQYF.

The chain carries TRBV9 and TRBJ2-2; D unclear. The germline V gene encodes CDR1 SGDLS and CDR2 YYNGEE. The CDR3 runs 18 residues. Trimming pared 4 bases from V and 1 base from J, leaving 20 bases between. CDR3: CASSTRRKSRWNTGELFF. CDR3 sequence (DNA): TGTGCCAGCAGCACCCGACGGAAATCAAGGTGGAACACCGGGGAGCTGTTTTTT.

The rearrangement uses TRBV5-1 and TRBJ1-1; the D gene is possibly TRBD1 (6 bases). This CDR3 has 16 amino acids. The V and J ends lost 0 bases and 0 bases respectively, with 12 bases between them. CDR1 is SGHRS, CDR2 YFSETQ, per germline. CDR3 in DNA: TGCGCCAGCAGCTTGGGAGGGGGACCCATGAACACTGAAGCTTTCTTT. Translated: CASSLGGGPMNTEAFF.

J is TRBJ1-2 and V is TRBV7-9; possibly TRBD1 for D (5 bases). The germline V gene has CDR1 SEHNR and CDR2 FQNEAQ (reference sequence). CDR3 length: 13 residues. The V and J ends lost 5 bases and 8 bases respectively, with 15 bases between them. The CDR3 region is CASSPPRVGGYTF. In DNA, the CDR3 is TGTGCCAGCAGCCCCCCCAGGGTTGGAGGCTACACCTTC.

V usage is TRBV27 and J usage is TRBJ2-7; D remains unclear. Germline V lookup: CDR1 MNHEY, CDR2 SMNVEV (reference sequence). The CDR3 spans 14 residues. Trimming cost V 2 bases and J 1 base, with 9 bases left between them. The CDR3 spells CASSLTPNSYEQYF. CDR3 bases: TGTGCCAGCAGTTTAACCCCGAATTCCTACGAGCAGTACTTC.

This rearrangement joins TRBV19 to TRBJ1-6; 7 bases line up with TRBD1. Germline CDR1 reads LNHDA; CDR2 reads SQIVND (reference sequence). The CDR3 contains 12 residues. V gave up 10 bases and J gave up 10 bases; unmatched junction bases: 7. CDR3 region: CATGDRDSPLHF. The CDR3 nucleotides are TGTGCCACCGGCGACAGGGACTCACCCCTCCACTTT.

This clone qualifies as medium-sized (0.01 to 0.1%). J is TRBJ1-6 and V is TRBV2; 7 nucleotides agree with TRBD1. Trimming took 8 bases from V and 5 from J; bases not matched to a gene: 6. Germline CDR1 reads SNHLY; CDR2 reads FYNNEI. The CDR3 length is 14 residues. DNA of the CDR3: TGTGCCAGCTGCCGGGACAGAGATAATTCACCCCTCCACTTT. Amino acids: CASCRDRDNSPLHF.

This sequence joins TRBV28 and TRBJ1-4, with D maybe TRBD1 (6 bases). There are 20 residues in the CDR3. Germline CDR1 and CDR2: MDHEN and SYDVKM. V was shortened by 10 bases and J by 8 bases, with 38 bases between the two germline ends. Here the CDR3 reads CATYGARDNSAVVLGEKLFF. DNA of the CDR3: TGTGCCACCTACGGGGCCCGGGACAATTCAGCAGTGGTTTTGGGAGAAAAACTGTTTTTT.

The V call is TRBV27, the J call TRBJ2-6; D is unclear. The CDR3 is 14 residues long. Between the trimmed V and J ends, which lost 7 bases and 0 bases, there was a span of 7 bases. Germline V gene sequence: CDR1 MNHEY, CDR2 SMNVEV (reference sequence). CDR3 nucleotides: TGTGCCAGCACCGGGCGCTCTGGGGCCAACGTCCTGACTTTC. It encodes CASTGRSGANVLTF.